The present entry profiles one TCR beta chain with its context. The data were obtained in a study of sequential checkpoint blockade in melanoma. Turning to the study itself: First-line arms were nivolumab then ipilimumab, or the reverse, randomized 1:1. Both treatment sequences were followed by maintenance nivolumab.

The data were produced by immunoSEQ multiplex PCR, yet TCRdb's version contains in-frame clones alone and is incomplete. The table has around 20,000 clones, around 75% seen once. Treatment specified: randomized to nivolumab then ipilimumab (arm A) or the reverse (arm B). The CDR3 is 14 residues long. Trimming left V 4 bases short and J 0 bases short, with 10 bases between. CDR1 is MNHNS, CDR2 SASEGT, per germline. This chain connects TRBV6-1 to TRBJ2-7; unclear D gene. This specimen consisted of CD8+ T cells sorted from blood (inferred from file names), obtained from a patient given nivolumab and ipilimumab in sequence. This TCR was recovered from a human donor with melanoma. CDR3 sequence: CASSGPPSSYEQYF. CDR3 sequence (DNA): TGTGCCAGCAGTGGTCCCCCGAGCTCCTACGAGCAGTACTTC.